Presented here are 10 T cell receptor beta chains from one specimen sequenced in a study of T-cell memory formation after mild COVID-19. TCRdb independently ran MiXCR on the 5' RACE reads; one entry per CDR3 protein. The sample includes approximately 490,000 distinct CDR3 sequences, roughly 22% of them seen just once. The sample was PBMCs or a T cell subset sorted from them (not recorded which). These receptors all come from an adult woman who had mild COVID-19 (a few samples of this study predate the infection). Cell type and time point are not known.

This clonotype was seen a few times. The V gene is TRBV5-1, the J gene TRBJ1-4; D not resolved. With 0 bases removed from V and 8 bases from J, the gap between germline ends came to 8 bases. There are 13 residues in the CDR3. The V gene's germline CDR1 is SGHRS and CDR2 YFSETQ. The CDR3 nucleotides are TGCGCCAGCAGCTTGGTCACGGGGGAAAAACTGTTTTTT. This codes for CASSLVTGEKLFF.

This chain joins TRBV18 and TRBJ2-7; tentative D call: TRBD2 (6 bases). Trimming removed 3 bases from V and 5 bases from J, with 8 bases in between. The CDR3 has 12 residues. The germline V gene has CDR1 KGHSH and CDR2 LQKENI. CDR3 DNA sequence: TGTGCCAGCTCACCCTCGGGAGACGAGCAGTACTTC. It codes for CASSPSGDEQYF.

This chain connects TRBV7-8 to TRBJ2-3; 8 positions agree with TRBD2. This CDR3 contains 16 residues. V trimming: 2 bases; J trimming: 3 bases; junction bases outside the gene matches: 7. Germline V CDR1 and CDR2: SGHVS, FQNEAQ. The CDR3 nucleotides read TGTGCCAGCAGCTTACGTCGACTAGCGACTACAGATACGCAGTATTTT. This translates into CASSLRRLATTDTQYF.

This clonotype has just a few counts. The gene calls are TRBV20-1 and TRBJ1-2; 8 nucleotides agree with TRBD1. Germline V gene data show CDR1 as DFQATT and CDR2 as SNEGSKA (reference sequence). The CDR3 sequence is 14 residues long. J lost 8 bases, V lost 3 bases, and 11 bases had no gene match. The CDR3 reads CSASSTGQGGGYTF. The CDR3 coding sequence is TGCAGTGCTAGTTCCACTGGACAGGGTGGCGGCTACACCTTC.

The chain combines TRBV5-1 with TRBJ2-3; D assignment may be TRBD1 or TRBD2 (6 bases each). Trimming cost V 4 bases and J 2 bases, with 14 bases left between them. The V gene's germline CDR1 is SGHRS and CDR2 YFSETQ. The CDR3 runs 15 residues. Here the CDR3 reads CASSPGGGLTDTQYF. The DNA of the CDR3 is TGCGCCAGCAGCCCCGGTGGGGGGCTCACAGATACGCAGTATTTT.

The V gene is TRBV29-1, the J gene TRBJ2-7; 7 bases align to TRBD1. Germline loops: CDR1 SQVTM, CDR2 ANQGSEA. The CDR3 loop spans 16 amino acids. The junction had 14 bases not matched to a gene; V was cut back by 4 bases and J by 2 bases. DNA of the CDR3: TGCAGCGTTGGGGCCTATTACAGGGGTCAACCCTACGAGCAGTACTTC. It yields the protein CSVGAYYRGQPYEQYF.

The chain uses TRBV20-1 and TRBJ1-6, with 10 bases identical to TRBD1. CDR1 DFQATT and CDR2 SNEGSKA come from the germline V gene (reference sequence). The CDR3 contains 17 residues. J lost 7 bases, V lost 0 bases, and 9 bases had no gene match. The CDR3 sequence is CSARDRLWTGGNSPLHF. In DNA form, the CDR3 reads TGCAGTGCTAGAGATAGGCTGTGGACAGGGGGAAATTCACCCCTCCACTTT.

This sequence joins TRBV5-1 and TRBJ1-2; D is ambiguous. V lost 0 bases and J lost 1, with 7 bases in between. The CDR3 is 14 amino acids. Germline CDR1 and CDR2: SGHRS and YFSETQ. The CDR3 region is CASSLGRLNYGYTF. The CDR3 nucleotides are TGCGCCAGCAGCTTGGGACGACTTAACTATGGCTACACCTTC.

This chain uses TRBV6-5 with TRBJ2-5; D gene uncertain. Germline CDR1 reads MNHEY; CDR2 reads SVGAGI. Trimming cost V 4 bases and J 0 bases, with 12 bases left between them. The CDR3 sequence is 15 residues long. For the CDR3, the DNA is TGTGCCAGCAGTTTGGCTGCGACGTACCAAGAGACCCAGTACTTC. Its protein is CASSLAATYQETQYF.

The chain links TRBV12-3 or TRBV12-4 to TRBJ2-1, with a tentative D call TRBD2 (5 bases). V shed 3 bases and J shed 2 bases, with 17 bases lying between them. The CDR3 covers 17 residues. This CDR3 is CASSLVVRGSPYNEQFF. The CDR3 nucleotides read TGTGCCAGCAGTTTGGTGGTTCGGGGAAGCCCCTACAATGAGCAGTTCTTC.